This entry describes one TCR beta chain. This entry is derived from a study of blood T cell repertoires in COVID-19. This CDR3 is 16 amino acids long. V was clipped by 6 bases and J by 6 bases; unmatched bases: 12. The germline V gene has CDR1 SEHNR and CDR2 FQNEAQ (reference sequence). The data were produced by immunoSEQ multiplex PCR, yet TCRdb's version contains in-frame clones alone and is incomplete. The data show some 270,000 clones, approximately 86% seen once. The chain recombines TRBV7-9 with TRBJ2-1, with TRBD1 matching over 9 bases. Sequenced sample: peripheral blood. The TCR was taken from a woman in her fifties or sixties who had recovered from COVID-19. The CDR3 spells CASRRQGGLSFNEQFF. The CDR3, as DNA: TGTGCCAGCAGACGACAGGGGGGTCTCAGTTTCAATGAGCAGTTCTTC.